This T cell receptor beta chain was identified during a study of T cell responses to AZD1222 COVID-19 vaccine. This CDR3 spans 15 amino acids. V gave up 5 bases and J gave up 3 bases, with 17 bases separating them. Germline assignment: CDR1 SGHTA and CDR2 FQGNSA. Assay used: immunoSEQ multiplex PCR; TCRdb lists only in-frame clones, some missing. The table includes 95,000 to 150,000 clones, 70% to 90% detected once. Remarks on this clone: Its antigen is unidentified.

General observations from the study: Donors were chiefly white British, with a greater number of females, and clonal diversity was perhaps underestimated.

This material consisted of peripheral blood, taken on day 0 of AZD1222 vaccination. The gene calls are TRBV7-2 and TRBJ2-7; unclear D gene. The clonotype was recovered from an adult in good health. In nucleotides, the CDR3 is TGTGCCAGCAGCCCCAGGACGGTAAATGTCTACGAGCAGTACTTC. Translated: CASSPRTVNVYEQYF.